This T cell receptor beta chain originates from a study of patients and donors after allogeneic stem cell transplantation. This CDR3 is 15 amino acids long. From germline, CDR1 is GTSNPN and CDR2 SVGIG (reference sequence). V was shortened by 0 bases and J by 0 bases, with 9 bases between the two germline ends. TCRdb re-called the RT-PCR reads with MiXCR, one entry per CDR3 protein. The sample has some 90,000 distinct CDR3 sequences; around 49% are singletons. Sequencing was done on a sample of blood, either unsorted or a sorted T cell fraction (not recorded which). The chain joins TRBV30 to TRBJ1-3; D remains unclear. This TCR was recovered from a human donor who was either an allogeneic HSCT recipient or a stem cell or donor lymphocyte infusion donor (not recorded which). It is not recorded whose cells these are; they may come from a transplant donor. CDR3 protein: CAWSVGGNSGNTIYF. The CDR3 region has the DNA TGTGCCTGGAGTGTAGGCGGAAACTCTGGAAACACCATATATTTT.